What follows is one T cell receptor beta chain and its context. Its antigen is currently unknown. This sample was included in a study of T cell repertoires in cytomegalovirus infection. Across the study: Recently identified HLA-C-restricted CMV epitopes and well-studied HLA-B-restricted CMV epitopes were used by the study. Public TCR beta signatures provided an indication of both CMV infection and a matching HLA type.

TCRdb passed the reads through MiXCR, listing each CDR3 protein once. The sample contains some 220,000 distinct CDR3 sequences, around two fifths of which appear only once. The J segment lost 1 base and the V segment lost 1 base, leaving 10 bases of the junction unmatched. The CDR3 runs 18 residues. The germline V gene encodes CDR1 LGHNA and CDR2 YNFKEQ. Study-wide results and limits: The response measured ex vivo was dominated by TCR beta clonotypes (HLA-C-restricted and CMV-specific). People with CMV and the relevant HLA were identified by cumulative public TCR beta family frequency.

This receptor was obtained from a human donor in good health (CMV status not recorded). Some clones in this sample may be carry-over from other donors' samples. The V call is TRBV4-2, the J call TRBJ2-7, with 10 bases matching TRBD2. The specimen was CD8+ T cells from cultured PBMCs, collected from culture after CMV antigen stimulation. CDR3 region: CASSQVMASGRRSYEQYF. The CDR3 nucleotides read TGTGCCAGCAGCCAAGTTATGGCTAGCGGGAGAAGGTCCTACGAGCAGTACTTC.